The clone carrying this T cell receptor (beta chain) was detected many times. RNA transcripts provided the source from which TCR beta CDR3 regions were amplified. TCR CDR3 underwent first-round RT-PCR with the HTBI primer set. TCRdb reprocessed the multiplex PCR reads via MiXCR and lists one record per CDR3 protein. In the table there are about 290,000 distinct CDR3 sequences, 16% of which are singletons. The CDR3 spans 12 residues. Trimming removed 5 bases from V and 0 bases from J, with 8 bases in between. Germline-derived CDR1 and CDR2 are DFQATT and SNEGSKA (reference sequence). The data stem from a study of T cells in Graves' hyperthyroidism and ophthalmopathy.

This rearrangement joins TRBV20-1 to TRBJ2-7, with D possibly TRBD1 on 6 matching bases. The clonotype comes from a man aged 30-40 years with Graves' hyperthyroidism. The sample was blood. CDR3 protein: CSAETGSYEQYF. The DNA for the CDR3 is TGCAGTGCTGAGACAGGCTCCTACGAGCAGTACTTC.